These 29 T cell receptor beta chains share one sample of origin, sequenced in a study of blood T cell repertoires in COVID-19. The table came from immunoSEQ multiplex PCR; TCRdb's copy has only in-frame clones and leaves some out. Of 350,000 to 400,000 clones in the sample, 90% are singletons; the top ten hold 6.5%. Sequencing was performed on peripheral blood. All receptors come from a man aged 18-30 years with active or convalescent COVID-19.

The rearrangement links TRBV11-2 to TRBJ2-6; 10 positions agree with TRBD1. The CDR3 is 13 residues long. Germline CDR1 reads SGHAT; CDR2 reads FQNNGV. V dropped 1 base and J dropped 19; count of bases not matched to a gene: 7. The CDR3 DNA reads as TGTGCCAGCAGCTTAGTCCACCGGGACAGGGGTACTTTC. As protein: CASSLVHRDRGTF.

The rearrangement links TRBV19 to TRBJ1-1; 12 bases are shared with TRBD1. CDR3 length equals 18 residues. V trimming: 4 bases; J trimming: 5 bases; junction bases outside the gene matches: 14. Germline V gene data show CDR1 as LNHDA and CDR2 as SQIVND (reference sequence). The CDR3 region is CASSSRAGTGGALTEAFF. The CDR3 DNA is TGTGCCAGTAGTAGCCGGGCCGGGACAGGGGGCGCGTTGACTGAAGCTTTCTTT. The variable domain in full, with the rest retrieved from reference TRBV19 and TRBJ1-1, is DGGITQSPKYLFRKEGQNVTLSCEQNLNHDAMYWYRQDPGQGLRLIYYSQIVNDFQKGDIAEGYSVSREKKESFPLTVTSAQKNPTAFYLCASSSRAGTGGALTEAFFGQGTRLTVV.

The chain has TRBV7-7 and TRBJ2-5; TRBD1 matches at 7 bases. Looked up from germline, CDR1 is SSHAT and CDR2 is FNYEAQ (reference sequence). With 4 bases clipped from V and 3 bases from J, the junction kept 8 bases outside the gene matches. The CDR3 covers 15 residues. The CDR3, as DNA: TGTGCCAGCAGCTCCGCCGGGACAGCAAAAGAGACCCAGTACTTC. Residues: CASSSAGTAKETQYF.

CDR3 nucleotides: TGTGCCAGCAGTTACCCCGCCGAGGCGGGTGGCTACACCTTC. Its translation: CASSYPAEAGGYTF. V gene TRBV6-6 combines with J gene TRBJ1-2; D gene ambiguous. V lost 2 bases, J lost 7 bases, and 14 bases lay in between. Germline assignment: CDR1 MNHNY and CDR2 SVGAGI (reference sequence). This CDR3 is built from 14 residues.

V and J are TRBV7-6 and TRBJ2-3, with TRBD1 matching over 8 bases. The CDR3 covers 18 residues. Per the germline V gene, CDR1 is SGHVS and CDR2 is FNYEAQ. The V and J ends lost 4 bases and 0 bases, in that order; junction bases with no gene match: 12. CDR3 DNA sequence: TGTGCCAGCAGCTCCCAAACTGCCGGGACAGGAAGCACAGATACGCAGTATTTT. The encoded protein is CASSSQTAGTGSTDTQYF.

V is TRBV5-1 and J is TRBJ1-1; D might be TRBD1 (5 bases). The CDR3 is 15 amino acids. CDR1 is SGHRS and CDR2 is YFSETQ in the germline V gene. Trimming pared 1 base from V and 6 bases from J, leaving 16 bases between. The CDR3 protein is CASSLLGGERAEAFF. The CDR3 DNA reads TGCGCCAGCAGCTTGTTGGGAGGGGAGAGGGCTGAAGCTTTCTTT. Together with reference TRBV5-1 and TRBJ1-1, the CDR3 gives the full variable domain: KAGVTQTPRYLIKTRGQQVTLSCSPISGHRSVSWYQQTPGQGLQFLFEYFSETQRNKGNFPGRFSGRQFSNSRSEMNVSTLELGDSALYLCASSLLGGERAEAFFGQGTRLTVV.

The J gene is TRBJ2-3, the V gene TRBV12-5; 9 bases line up with TRBD2. The CDR3 is 15 amino acids. V lost 4 bases to trimming and J lost 1 base; unmatched junction nucleotides: 3. Germline values: CDR1 LGHNT, CDR2 FRNRAP. As DNA, the CDR3 is TGTGCTAGTGGTTACCGGACTAGCGGCACAGATACGCAGTATTTT. It is translated as CASGYRTSGTDTQYF.

This clone was counted a single time. This chain joins TRBV28 and TRBJ1-2, with 7 bases that match TRBD1. This CDR3 spans 14 amino acids. Germline CDR1 is MDHEN and CDR2 is SYDVKM. Losses at the gene ends were 6 bases for V and 8 bases for J; bases not matched to a gene: 12. CDR3 sequence (DNA): TGTGCCAGCAGCCCAGCCGGGACAGCACAGGGCTACACCTTC. Its protein product is CASSPAGTAQGYTF.

The V call is TRBV30, the J call TRBJ2-7, with 7 bases lining up with TRBD2. The CDR3 extends over 13 amino acids. The germline V gene encodes CDR1 GTSNPN and CDR2 SVGIG (reference sequence). Trimming cost V 5 bases and J 2 bases; bases outside gene matches: 6. This chain's CDR3 is CAWCSGPPYEQYF. Here the CDR3 DNA reads TGTGCCTGGTGTAGCGGGCCCCCCTACGAGCAGTACTTC. Together with reference TRBV30 and TRBJ2-7, the CDR3 gives the full variable domain: SQTIHQWPATLVQPVGSPLSLECTVEGTSNPNLYWYRQAAGRGLQLLFYSVGIGQISSEVPQNLSASRPQDRQFILSSKKLLLSDSGFYLCAWCSGPPYEQYFGPGTRLTVT.

This clone was seen only once. The chain employs TRBV5-1 and TRBJ2-4, with 7 bases fitting TRBD1. The germline CDR1 and CDR2 sequences are SGHRS and YFSETQ. The trim removed 4 bases at V and 1 base at J, leaving 8 bases unmatched. The CDR3 spans 16 residues. The CDR3 nucleotides read TGCGCCAGCAGCACCTCAGGGGGAAGTGCCAAAAACATTCAGTACTTC. Encoded protein: CASSTSGGSAKNIQYF.

Remarks on this clone: A junction end diverges from the germline sequence, so it may reflect a read error. The chain combines TRBV5-5 with TRBJ2-7; D is perhaps TRBD1 (6 bases). Germline V gene sequence: CDR1 SGHKS, CDR2 YYEKEE (reference sequence). The CDR3 covers 11 residues. Here the CDR3 reads CASSDRDKSWF. In DNA, the CDR3 is TGTGCCAGCAGCGACCGGGACAAATCGTGGTTC.

The chain is built from TRBV7-2 and TRBJ1-6, with TRBD1 matching over 9 bases. The CDR3 runs 15 residues. CDR1 and CDR2 (germline): SGHTA, FQGNSA. With V trimmed by 3 bases and J by 7 bases, 4 bases remained unmatched. CDR3 sequence: CASSFGTGLNSPLHF. CDR3 nucleotides: TGTGCCAGCAGCTTCGGGACAGGGCTCAATTCACCCCTCCACTTT.

This clone occurred a few times. The rearrangement links TRBV28 to TRBJ2-7; a possible D gene is TRBD2 (5 bases). V dropped 8 bases and J dropped 3 bases, with 23 bases sitting between them. CDR1 is MDHEN, CDR2 SYDVKM, per germline. This CDR3 has 16 residues. This chain's CDR3 is CASQGRESGLFYEQYF. The DNA of the CDR3 is TGTGCCAGCCAAGGACGCGAGAGCGGACTGTTCTACGAGCAGTACTTC.

This clone was picked up a small number of times. This chain connects TRBV2 to TRBJ2-7; D remains unclear. Between the trimmed V and J ends, which lost 7 bases and 3 bases, there was a span of 13 bases. Per germline, CDR1 SNHLY and CDR2 FYNNEI. There are 13 residues in the CDR3. CDR3 loop: CASNLRGVYEQYF. The CDR3 DNA reads as TGTGCCAGCAACCTGAGAGGAGTCTACGAGCAGTACTTC.

The V call is TRBV7-3, the J call TRBJ2-2; a possible D gene is TRBD1 (6 bases). CDR1 is SGHTA, CDR2 FQGTGA, per germline. The CDR3 spans 15 residues. Trimming stripped 1 base from V and 5 bases from J, with 11 bases between. DNA for the CDR3: TGTGCCAGCAGCTTAAGGCCAGGGGTGACCGGGGAGCTGTTTTTT. Amino acids: CASSLRPGVTGELFF.

This clone was observed a few times. The J gene is TRBJ2-7, the V gene TRBV21-1; the table gives TRBD1 as D, unverified against the DNA. TRBV21-1 is tagged as a pseudogene. The CDR3 is made up of 14 amino acids. The CDR3: CASSKVNRAYEQYF. CDR3 coding DNA: TGTGCCAGCAGCAAAGTTAACAGGGCTTACGAGCAGTACTTC.

V gene TRBV5-5 combines with J gene TRBJ1-6, with 8 bases aligning to TRBD1. The CDR3 is made up of 16 amino acids. Germline V gene lookup returns CDR1 SGHKS and CDR2 YYEKEE (reference sequence). Unmatched junction bases numbered 12, after V lost 4 bases and J lost 9 bases. The CDR3 loop reads CASSRNPQGVGSPLHF. The DNA for the CDR3 is TGTGCCAGCAGCCGCAACCCACAGGGGGTCGGTTCACCCCTCCACTTT.

This clone appeared a few times. The chain combines TRBV19 with TRBJ1-6; 9 bases align to TRBD1. The CDR3 is 17 amino acids. Trimming cost V 1 base and J 5 bases; bases outside gene matches: 6. The germline CDR1 and CDR2 sequences are LNHDA and SQIVND (reference sequence). CDR3 DNA: TGTGCCAGTAGTATAGCCCCAACAGGGGGCAATAATTCACCCCTCCACTTT. Amino acid sequence: CASSIAPTGGNNSPLHF.

The genes are TRBV7-2 and TRBJ1-5; 8 bases align to TRBD1. Germline V lookup: CDR1 SGHTA, CDR2 FQGNSA. J was trimmed by 2 bases and V by 1 base; bases with no gene match: 7. CDR3 size: 17 residues. This chain's CDR3 is CASSLDPGGAGNQPQHF. DNA of the CDR3: TGTGCCAGCAGCTTAGACCCAGGGGGCGCGGGCAATCAGCCCCAGCATTTT. Drawing the rest from reference TRBV7-2 and TRBJ1-5, the complete variable domain is GAGVSQSPSNKVTEKGKDVELRCDPISGHTALYWYRQSLGQGLEFLIYFQGNSAPDKSGLPSDRFSAERTGGSVSTLTIQRTQQEDSAVYLCASSLDPGGAGNQPQHFGDGTRLSIL.

The chain uses TRBV18 and TRBJ2-3; TRBD1 matches at 10 bases. V lost 3 bases and J lost 5; bases outside the gene matches: 8. CDR1 and CDR2 from the germline V gene are KGHSH and LQKENI. This CDR3 is built from 16 residues. The CDR3: CASSPTGQGLVDTQYF. The CDR3 nucleotides read TGTGCCAGCTCACCGACGGGACAGGGGCTGGTAGATACGCAGTATTTT.

The J gene is TRBJ2-5, the V gene TRBV19, with 12 bases fitting TRBD2. CDR3 length: 15 amino acids. V lost 3 bases, J lost 4 bases, and 3 bases stayed unmatched. Germline V gene lookup returns CDR1 LNHDA and CDR2 SQIVND (reference sequence). CDR3 DNA: TGTGCCAGTAGTATGACTAGCGGGAGTATAGAGACCCAGTACTTC. Its protein is CASSMTSGSIETQYF.

The chain carries TRBV9 and TRBJ2-5; 9 bases map to TRBD2. The CDR3 contains 15 residues. J lost 4 bases, V lost 0 bases, and 4 bases had no gene match. Germline-derived CDR1 and CDR2 are SGDLS and YYNGEE. The CDR3 DNA reads as TGTGCCAGCAGCGTAGAACTAGCGGGCTTAGAGACCCAGTACTTC. Encoded protein: CASSVELAGLETQYF.

The rearrangement uses TRBV4-2 and TRBJ1-2; TRBD1 is a possible D gene (5 bases). Germline V gene data show CDR1 as LGHNA and CDR2 as YNFKEQ. The CDR3 is made up of 15 amino acids. V was trimmed by 4 bases and J by 4 bases, leaving 16 bases between them. DNA for the CDR3: TGTGCCAGCAGCCCCGACAGATCCATCTTCTATGGCTACACCTTC. Its protein is CASSPDRSIFYGYTF.

The chain links TRBV28 to TRBJ1-4; D remains ambiguous. V was cut by 5 bases and J by 3 bases, with 13 bases left in between. The CDR3 length is 15 residues. CDR1 is MDHEN, CDR2 SYDVKM, per germline. The CDR3: CASSPGGGSNEKLFF. CDR3 nucleotide sequence: TGTGCCAGCAGTCCCGGCGGCGGGTCTAATGAAAAACTGTTTTTT.

V is TRBV12-3 or TRBV12-4 and J is TRBJ2-5; maybe TRBD2 (5 bases). The length of the CDR3 is 13 residues. Trimming shortened V by 5 bases and J by 2 bases, and 9 bases separated the two germline ends. CDR3 bases: TGTGCCAGCAGTCAACGAGGGCAAGAGACCCAGTACTTC. As protein: CASSQRGQETQYF.

The CDR3 region is CATIPRDRGFTEAFF. The DNA for the CDR3 is TGTGCCACCATCCCACGGGACAGGGGTTTCACTGAAGCTTTCTTT. V gene TRBV15 combines with J gene TRBJ1-1; 10 bases line up with TRBD1. V dropped 7 bases and J dropped 4; count of bases not matched to a gene: 9. The CDR3 loop spans 15 amino acids. Germline V gives CDR1 LNHNV, CDR2 YYDKDF (reference sequence).

DNA for the CDR3: TGTGCCAGCAGCCAAGAGGGTCCTAGCGGGTACAATGAGCAGTTCTTC. It translates to CASSQEGPSGYNEQFF. This sequence joins TRBV4-2 and TRBJ2-1, with 8 nucleotides matching TRBD2. The V gene end was trimmed by 0 bases and the J gene end by 4 bases; junction bases not matched to a gene: 5. This CDR3 spans 16 amino acids. CDR1 and CDR2 (germline): LGHNA, YNFKEQ.

The chain is built from TRBV7-8 and TRBJ1-5; the match to TRBD1 covers 11 bases. V lost 5 bases, J lost 9 bases, and 9 bases stayed unmatched. The germline V gene has CDR1 SGHVS and CDR2 FQNEAQ. This CDR3 has 15 residues. CDR3 residues: CASSQDRGPLGPQHF. CDR3 sequence (DNA): TGTGCCAGCAGCCAGGACAGGGGGCCCCTGGGGCCCCAGCATTTT.

The V and J genes are TRBV5-4 and TRBJ2-7; 12 nucleotides match TRBD2. Germline values: CDR1 SGHNT, CDR2 YYREEE (reference sequence). Losses at the gene ends were 6 bases for V and 5 bases for J; bases not matched to a gene: 3. The CDR3 is 13 residues long. The CDR3 sequence: CASTLAGGNEQYF. The CDR3 DNA is TGTGCCAGCACACTAGCGGGAGGCAACGAGCAGTACTTC.